The 20 T cell receptor beta chains reported below all come from one sample, sequenced in a study of blood T cell repertoires in COVID-19. Produced via immunoSEQ multiplex PCR; TCRdb's table is partial and in-frame only. This table holds a few hundred thousand clones, over 85% found once. Sequencing was performed on peripheral blood. The receptors come from a woman in her thirties with COVID-19, enrolled during active disease.

This sequence joins TRBV6-5 and TRBJ2-1; D unresolved. Germline V gene data show CDR1 as MNHEY and CDR2 as SVGAGI. The ends were cut back, 5 bases at V and 1 base at J, with 9 bases in the middle. The CDR3 has 14 residues. The CDR3 DNA reads TGTGCCAGCAGTCCAGGCGTTTCCTACAATGAGCAGTTCTTC. It encodes CASSPGVSYNEQFF.

The V call is TRBV18, the J call TRBJ1-1, with 9 bases identical to TRBD1. J lost 0 bases, V lost 2 bases, and 4 bases had no gene match. Looked up from germline, CDR1 is KGHSH and CDR2 is LQKENI. The length of the CDR3 is 16 residues. CDR3 residues: CASSPRTGVVNTEAFF. Written as DNA, the CDR3 is TGTGCCAGCTCACCAAGGACAGGGGTGGTGAACACTGAAGCTTTCTTT. The full variable domain, with the rest looked up from reference TRBV18 and TRBJ1-1, is NAGVMQNPRHLVRRRGQEARLRCSPMKGHSHVYWYRQLPEEGLKFMVYLQKENIIDESGMPKERFSAEFPKEGPSILRIQQVVRGDSAAYFCASSPRTGVVNTEAFFGQGTRLTVV.

This clone has more than one count but fewer than ten. The chain uses TRBV18 and TRBJ1-5; 8 bases line up with TRBD1. The J segment lost 1 base and the V segment lost 6 bases, leaving 2 bases of the junction unmatched. Germline V gene sequence: CDR1 KGHSH, CDR2 LQKENI. This CDR3 is 14 amino acids long. CDR3 sequence reads: CASSGQASNQPQHF. In DNA, the CDR3 is TGTGCCAGCTCGGGACAGGCGAGCAATCAGCCCCAGCATTTT.

This chain links TRBV6-5 with TRBJ2-5; 10 nucleotides match TRBD2. The CDR3 covers 15 residues. Germline V gives CDR1 MNHEY, CDR2 SVGAGI. The trim removed 5 bases at V and 1 base at J, leaving 4 bases unmatched. CDR3 coding DNA: TGTGCCAGCAGTAGCGGGGGGGCAGGCCAAGAGACCCAGTACTTC. Translated, it gives CASSSGGAGQETQYF.

This clone was found once. The chain couples TRBV5-1 to TRBJ1-3; 7 bases are a match to TRBD1. The CDR3 length is 15 residues. CDR1 and CDR2 from the germline V gene are SGHRS and YFSETQ. The V gene end was trimmed by 5 bases and the J gene end by 10 bases; junction bases not matched to a gene: 15. CDR3 sequence: CASSLTGATGWTIYF. The CDR3 DNA reads as TGCGCCAGCAGTTTAACAGGGGCGACCGGGTGGACCATATATTTT.

CDR3 sequence: CASSPGGVNTEAFF. In DNA, the CDR3 is TGCGCCAGCAGCCCCGGAGGAGTGAACACTGAAGCTTTCTTT. The V gene is TRBV5-1, the J gene TRBJ1-1, with D unclear. Germline-derived CDR1 and CDR2 are SGHRS and YFSETQ. This CDR3 has 14 residues. Trimming removed 4 bases at V and 0 bases at J, with 10 bases between.

This clone is a singleton in its sample. The gene calls are TRBV12-3 or TRBV12-4 and TRBJ1-3; no reliable D call. The CDR3 covers 13 residues. The V end lost 3 bases, the J end lost 2 bases, and 5 bases lay between the germline ends. The CDR3 is CASSFHTGNTIYF. The CDR3 DNA sequence: TGTGCCAGCAGTTTCCACACTGGAAACACCATATATTTT.

This clone was found once. V is TRBV19 and J is TRBJ1-3, with 7 bases that match TRBD1. The germline CDR1 and CDR2 sequences are LNHDA and SQIVND (reference sequence). CDR3 length: 16 amino acids. The J segment lost 2 bases and the V segment lost 3 bases, leaving 7 bases of the junction unmatched. The CDR3 loop is CASSIGGQGAGNTIYF. The CDR3 DNA reads as TGTGCCAGTAGTATCGGCGGTCAGGGGGCTGGAAACACCATATATTTT.

This clone has a single count. The J gene is TRBJ2-7, the V gene TRBV6-5, with a possible D match to TRBD1 (5 bases). The CDR3 has 13 residues. V gave up 2 bases and J gave up 4 bases, with 9 bases separating them. The germline CDR1 and CDR2 sequences are MNHEY and SVGAGI. The CDR3 here is CASSYGRGYEQYV. CDR3 nucleotides: TGTGCCAGCAGTTACGGTAGGGGATACGAGCAGTACGTC.

V usage is TRBV20-1 and J usage is TRBJ2-3, with 14 bases aligning to TRBD2. V shed 3 bases, J shed 0 bases, and the junction held 5 bases outside the gene matches. The germline CDR1 and CDR2 sequences are DFQATT and SNEGSKA (reference sequence). The CDR3 runs 17 residues. The CDR3 reads CSASPGLAGASTDTQYF. The CDR3 bases are TGCAGTGCTAGTCCGGGACTAGCGGGAGCTAGCACAGATACGCAGTATTTT.

This rearrangement joins TRBV19 to TRBJ1-6, with a weak D call TRBD1 (6 bases). Trimming removed 3 bases from V and 0 bases from J, with 9 bases in between. This CDR3 is 16 amino acids long. Germline V lookup: CDR1 LNHDA, CDR2 SQIVND (reference sequence). CDR3 residues: CASSIGGNSYNSPLHF. In DNA, the CDR3 is TGTGCCAGTAGTATTGGGGGCAACTCCTATAATTCACCCCTCCACTTT. Full variable domain (outside the CDR3, taken from reference TRBV19 and TRBJ1-6): DGGITQSPKYLFRKEGQNVTLSCEQNLNHDAMYWYRQDPGQGLRLIYYSQIVNDFQKGDIAEGYSVSREKKESFPLTVTSAQKNPTAFYLCASSIGGNSYNSPLHFGNGTRLTVT.

V is TRBV28 and J is TRBJ2-1; TRBD2 is a possible D gene (6 bases). The V end lost 6 bases, the J end lost 8 bases, and 17 bases lay between the germline ends. This CDR3 has 14 residues. Germline CDR1 reads MDHEN; CDR2 reads SYDVKM. CDR3 nucleotides: TGTGCCAGCAGGGCAAGCGGAGGGGTTGATGAGCAGTTCTTC. Translating it yields CASRASGGVDEQFF.

The J gene is TRBJ2-7, the V gene TRBV6-5, with D possibly TRBD2 on 5 matching bases. This CDR3 spans 12 amino acids. Trimming took off 6 bases at V and 7 bases at J, with 13 bases between the two ends. CDR1 is MNHEY, CDR2 SVGAGI, per germline. The CDR3 loop is CASRSPSGEQYF. The CDR3 DNA reads as TGTGCCAGCAGATCGCCATCGGGGGAGCAGTACTTC.

The J gene is TRBJ2-3, the V gene TRBV5-1; 9 positions match TRBD2. V lost 4 bases to trimming and J lost 3 bases; unmatched junction nucleotides: 9. CDR1 and CDR2 (germline): SGHRS, YFSETQ. The CDR3 spans 16 residues. Here the CDR3 reads CASSPPMAGGTDTQYF. In DNA form, the CDR3 reads TGCGCCAGCAGCCCCCCTATGGCGGGGGGGACAGATACGCAGTATTTT.

This chain uses TRBV9 with TRBJ1-6; 11 positions agree with TRBD1. V lost 3 bases to trimming and J lost 4 bases; unmatched junction nucleotides: 3. Germline CDR1 is SGDLS and CDR2 is YYNGEE. The CDR3 totals 16 residues. This CDR3 reads CASSAGQGAYNSPLHF. The CDR3 DNA reads as TGTGCCAGCAGCGCAGGACAGGGGGCTTATAATTCACCCCTCCACTTT.

The chain uses TRBV6-1 and TRBJ1-4; 10 bases line up with TRBD1. Germline V CDR1 and CDR2: MNHNS, SASEGT. The CDR3 totals 17 residues. The junction had 8 bases not matched to a gene; V was cut back by 3 bases and J by 4 bases. CDR3 sequence (DNA): TGTGCCAGCAGTGACCGACAGGGGGCGCGGAATAATGAAAAACTGTTTTTT. Protein sequence: CASSDRQGARNNEKLFF.

J is TRBJ2-3 and V is TRBV9; TRBD2 matches 7 bases. Germline CDR1 SGDLS, CDR2 YYNGEE. V shed 0 bases and J 2 bases; nucleotides not matched to a gene: 3. This CDR3 spans 15 amino acids. DNA of the CDR3: TGTGCCAGCAGCGTAGCGAGCGGGGTCACAGATACGCAGTATTTT. It specifies CASSVASGVTDTQYF. Full variable domain (missing parts from reference TRBV9 and TRBJ2-3): DSGVTQTPKHLITATGQRVTLRCSPRSGDLSVYWYQQSLDQGLQFLIQYYNGEERAKGNILERFSAQQFPDLHSELNLSSLELGDSALYFCASSVASGVTDTQYFGPGTRLTVL.

The chain combines TRBV5-4 with TRBJ1-2; possibly TRBD1 for D (5 bases). V lost 3 bases, J lost 5 bases, and 23 bases lay in between. This CDR3 has 17 residues. Germline lookup yields CDR1 SGHNT and CDR2 YYREEE (reference sequence). CDR3 region: CASSYPPGRAEGYGYTF. In nucleotides, the CDR3 is TGTGCCAGCAGCTATCCCCCGGGGAGGGCGGAGGGGTATGGCTACACCTTC.

J is TRBJ1-1 and V is TRBV5-1, with a weak D call TRBD1 (6 bases). CDR1 is SGHRS and CDR2 is YFSETQ in the germline V gene. The V gene lost 4 bases and the J gene lost 4 bases, with 11 bases spanning the gap. This CDR3 contains 13 residues. The chain's CDR3 is CASSQIGGTEAFF. Here the CDR3 DNA reads TGCGCCAGCAGCCAGATAGGGGGCACTGAAGCTTTCTTT.

The count of this clone is one. The chain recombines TRBV5-4 with TRBJ1-3, with a weak D call TRBD1 (6 bases). From germline, CDR1 is SGHNT and CDR2 YYREEE (reference sequence). The CDR3 extends over 15 amino acids. Trimming removed 4 bases from V and 0 bases from J, with 11 bases in between. The CDR3 loop is CASSLDRSSGNTIYF. The CDR3 bases are TGTGCCAGCAGCCTGGACAGAAGCTCTGGAAACACCATATATTTT.